This TCR beta chain was found in a study of PD-L1 blockade in urothelial cancer. Study context: Bladder-origin urothelial cancer in males covered about 90% of the roughly 30 patients. Patients had undergone 0 to 3 prior chemotherapy regimens.

Measured with immunoSEQ multiplex PCR; TCRdb has only the in-frame clones, and not every one. The sample lists 80,000 to 130,000 clones, over 80% occurring once. V was pared by 4 bases and J by 6 bases, with 10 bases of the junction left unmatched. The CDR3 contains 16 residues. Germline-derived CDR1 and CDR2 are SGHRS and YFSETQ. The rearrangement uses TRBV5-1 and TRBJ2-1, with 10 bases fitting TRBD2. The material sequenced was PBMCs, taken around atezolizumab (anti-PD-L1) treatment. The receptor was derived from a woman older than 75 with urothelial cancer. The CDR3 spells CASSPTTSGSSNEQFF. The CDR3 coding sequence is TGCGCCAGCAGCCCAACGACTAGCGGGTCTAGCAATGAGCAGTTCTTC.